This record looks at one T cell receptor (beta chain) sequence and its context. No antigen is known for it. No much larger clone exists at a distance of one base, and base qualities are not known. Each collaborating institution followed its own protocols to collect whole blood in K2EDTA tubes. For TCRbeta analysis, collaborator samples were shipped as frozen whole blood, as isolated PBMCs, or as DNA extracted from either sample type. The sample comes from a study of blood T cell repertoires in COVID-19 (dated by TCRdb to 2018 to 2021). Context from the whole study: Collaborator samples came from the United States, Italy and Spain and covered acute and convalescent phases of COVID-19. The prospective study material was composed of cDNA or gDNA derived from T cells, B-cell-depleted T cells, or PBMCs. Where available, HLA class I and class II types were taken from metadata supplied by the sample provider and were not determined by assay-based typing. The repertoires were made available in a free public database intended to serve as a resource for research on the immune response to SARS-CoV-2. Deeply sampled blood TCRbeta repertoires from subjects exposed to, actively infected with, or recovered from COVID-19 were included in the dataset. The samples were drawn from two sources: the first 160 participants of the ongoing ImmuneRACE study, and fewer than 1,500 subjects contributed by 6 global collaborators. Nearly every sample came with metadata listing a de-identified subject ID, COVID-19 status, age in years and sex. Overall study outcomes, separate from this receptor: How much clinical and demographic metadata was included differed by source and by participant, and the metadata was provided uncurated.

TCRbeta CDR3 regions were amplified from genomic DNA using the immunoSEQ Assay, a bias-controlled multiplex PCR. The published analysis was carried out like this. Nucleated cell counts per sample were estimated from amplification of reference gene primers within the assay. To quantify the absolute abundance of each unique TCRbeta CDR3 rearrangement, sequence reads were collapsed and filtered. For each sample, productive Simpson clonality was calculated as the square root of Simpson's diversity index over productive rearrangements. This is the immuneACCESS table as TCRdb keeps it, with only in-frame sequences that have V and J called. A part of the clones is gone; compared with another copy, unresolved V genes explain less than half, and the rest is unexplained. The V and J calls and clone size are taken from that table; D and trimming were inferred from the DNA. This sample comprises about 240,000 clones, roughly 83% of them detected only once. In total, the top ten clones hold approximately 13% of the sample.

Source material: peripheral blood. This clonotype originated in a man aged 80 or over with acute or convalescent COVID-19.

For the CDR3, the sequence is CASSSTTGPPSSEQYF. The nucleotide sequence is given as TGTGCCAGCAGTTCCACTACAGGCCCCCCTAGTTCAGAGCAGTACTTC. This sequence uses TRBV27 and TRBJ2-7, and perhaps TRBD1 as D gene, on 5 matching bases. In the germline V gene (reference sequence), CDR1 corresponds to MNHEY and CDR2 to SMNVEV. Between the V and J ends, shortened by 4 bases and 7 bases respectively, the junction contains 23 bases. Measured from the cysteine to the phenylalanine, the CDR3 is 16 residues long. Solely the CDR3 DNA is kept, with 48 bases framed from the first base.